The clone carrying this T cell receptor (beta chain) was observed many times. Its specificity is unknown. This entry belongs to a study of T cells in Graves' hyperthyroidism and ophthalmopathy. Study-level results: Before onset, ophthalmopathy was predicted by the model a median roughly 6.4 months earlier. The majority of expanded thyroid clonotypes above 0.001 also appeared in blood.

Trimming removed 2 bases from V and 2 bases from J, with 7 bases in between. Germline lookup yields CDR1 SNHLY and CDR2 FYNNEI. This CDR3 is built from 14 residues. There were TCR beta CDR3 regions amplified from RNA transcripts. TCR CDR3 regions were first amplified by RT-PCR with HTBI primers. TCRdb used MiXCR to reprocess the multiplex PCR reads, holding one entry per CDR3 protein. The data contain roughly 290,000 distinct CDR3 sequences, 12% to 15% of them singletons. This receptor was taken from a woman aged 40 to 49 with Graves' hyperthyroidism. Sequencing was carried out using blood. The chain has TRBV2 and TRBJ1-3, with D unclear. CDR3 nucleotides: TGTGCCAGCAGTGAAACTGCCGCTGGAAACACCATATATTTT. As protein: CASSETAAGNTIYF.